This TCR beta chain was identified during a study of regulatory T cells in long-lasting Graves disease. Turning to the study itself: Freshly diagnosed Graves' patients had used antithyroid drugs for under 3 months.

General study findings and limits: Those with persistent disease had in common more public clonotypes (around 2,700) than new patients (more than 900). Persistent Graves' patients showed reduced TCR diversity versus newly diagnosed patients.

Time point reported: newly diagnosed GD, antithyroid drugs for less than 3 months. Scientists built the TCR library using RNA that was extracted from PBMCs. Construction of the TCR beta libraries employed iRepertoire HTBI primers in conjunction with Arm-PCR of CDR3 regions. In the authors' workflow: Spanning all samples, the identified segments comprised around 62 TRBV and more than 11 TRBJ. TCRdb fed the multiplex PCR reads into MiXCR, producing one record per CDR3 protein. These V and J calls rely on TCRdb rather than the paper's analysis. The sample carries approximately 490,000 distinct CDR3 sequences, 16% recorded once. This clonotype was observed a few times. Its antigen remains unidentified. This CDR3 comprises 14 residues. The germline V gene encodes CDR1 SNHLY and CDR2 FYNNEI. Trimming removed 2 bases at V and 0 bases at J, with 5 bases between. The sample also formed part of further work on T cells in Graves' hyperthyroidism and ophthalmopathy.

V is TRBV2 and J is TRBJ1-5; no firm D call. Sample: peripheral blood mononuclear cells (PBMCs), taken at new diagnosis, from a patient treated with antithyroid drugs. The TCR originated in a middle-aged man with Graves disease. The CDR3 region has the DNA TGTGCCAGCAGTGAATCAAATAGCAATCAGCCCCAGCATTTT. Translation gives CASSESNSNQPQHF.